This T cell receptor (beta chain) comes out of a study of spatial heterogeneity in lung cancer. For the study at large: There were consistently more beta-chain sequences detected than alpha-chain sequences.

In its sample, this clonotype was seen many times. The CDR3 is made up of 15 amino acids. V gave up 5 bases and J gave up 5 bases, with 15 bases separating them. Germline CDR1 LGHDT, CDR2 YNNKEL (reference sequence). TCRdb re-derived calls from the 5' RACE reads in MiXCR, one entry per CDR3 protein. The sample has about 25,000 distinct CDR3 sequences; 7% are singletons. Noted time point: sample taken at primary tumor resection. Material for sequencing was whole RNA from tumor, nontumor lung or frozen PBMC, left unsorted. The sequence was obtained from a male donor with early-stage non-small cell lung cancer. The V call is TRBV3-1, the J call TRBJ2-2; D gene uncertain. Sequenced here: PBMCs, sampled at surgery. CDR3 loop: CASSSNYEDTGELFF. The DNA of the CDR3 is TGTGCCAGCAGCTCCAACTACGAGGATACCGGGGAGCTGTTTTTT. The whole variable domain, remainder taken from reference TRBV3-1 and TRBJ2-2, is DTAVSQTPKYLVTQMGNDKSIKCEQNLGHDTMYWYKQDSKKFLKIMFSYNNKELIINETVPNRFSPKSPDKAHLNLHINSLELGDSAVYFCASSSNYEDTGELFFGEGSRLTVL.